The 28 T cell receptor beta chains below come from one sample, sequenced in a study of blood T cells in healthy people across ages (dated by TCRdb to about 2015). To prepare the library, 5' RACE was applied. TCRdb records Illumina HiSeq 2500 as the sequencer. A second PCR of roughly 7 to 11 cycles was performed with a sample-barcoded 5' primer and a J-beta primer mix. Through fastp at Q25 and MiXCR, TCRdb rebuilt clones from the public reads, retaining in-frame beta chains. Every distinct CDR3 protein forms one entry, paired with its most common genes and DNA. For this sample there are about 1.1 million distinct CDR3 sequences; roughly two fifths appear just once. The ten biggest clones cover roughly 14% of the sample. Sequencing was done on a sample of blood. These receptors were obtained from a man aged 18 to 30 in good health.

This clonotype was seen a few times. V usage is TRBV11-2 and J usage is TRBJ2-3, with D possibly called TRBD1 or TRBD2 (5 bases each). The CDR3 sequence is 15 residues long. Germline CDR1 is SGHAT and CDR2 is FQNNGV. Trimming left V 4 bases short and J 11 bases short, with 22 bases between. The CDR3 nucleotides read TGTGCCAGCAGCTCGACAGTCTTAGAGAGAGGGGTGCAGTATTTT. It is translated as CASSSTVLERGVQYF.

This clonotype was found a few times. The V call is TRBV29-1, the J call TRBJ2-5; a possible D gene is TRBD1 (6 bases). V gave up 7 bases and J gave up 0 bases, with 18 bases separating them. The CDR3 covers 15 residues. Germline V CDR1 and CDR2: SQVTM, ANQGSEA. The CDR3 here is CSAGTPGRYQETQYF. In DNA, the CDR3 is TGCAGCGCTGGGACACCGGGACGGTACCAAGAGACCCAGTACTTC.

This clonotype turned up a few times. The genes are TRBV12-3 or TRBV12-4 and TRBJ2-1; 7 bases are shared with TRBD1. The CDR3 contains 12 residues. V shed 10 bases and J 10 bases; nucleotides not matched to a gene: 10. CDR3 nucleotide sequence: TGTGCCACCGCGACAGGGCGGAACGAGCAGTTCTTC. Translation gives CATATGRNEQFF.

This clonotype showed up just once. An end of the junction differs from the germline gene, which may be a read error. V gene TRBV7-9 combines with J gene TRBJ1-1; D may be TRBD1 (5 bases). The CDR3 runs to 13 residues. CDR1 is SEHNR, CDR2 FQNEAQ, per germline (reference sequence). The CDR3 reads CASSLAAREGAFF. In nucleotides, the CDR3 is TGTGCCAGCAGTTTAGCGGCCAGGGAGGGAGCTTTCTTT.

The gene calls are TRBV7-8 and TRBJ2-1; 7 nucleotides agree with TRBD2. V lost 1 base, J lost 0 bases, and 6 bases stayed unmatched. The CDR3 has 17 residues. The germline V gene has CDR1 SGHVS and CDR2 FQNEAQ. CDR3 region: CASSLGAAGSSYNEQFF. For the CDR3, the DNA is TGTGCCAGCAGCTTAGGGGCAGCGGGGAGCTCCTACAATGAGCAGTTCTTC.

This chain connects TRBV18 to TRBJ1-1; D gene uncertain. This CDR3 is 16 amino acids long. Trimming removed 3 bases from V and 8 bases from J, with 22 bases in between. Germline-derived CDR1 and CDR2 are KGHSH and LQKENI. The CDR3 protein is CASSPPGVRLESEAFF. CDR3 nucleotides: TGTGCCAGCTCACCCCCCGGAGTCAGATTAGAATCCGAAGCTTTCTTT.

This clonotype has a handful of counts. The V and J genes are TRBV4-3 and TRBJ1-4; D ambiguous. V was trimmed by 0 bases and J by 8 bases, leaving 16 bases between them. This CDR3 comprises 16 residues. Germline V lookup: CDR1 LGHNA, CDR2 YSLEER. The CDR3 protein is CASSQDRQRTNEKLFF. CDR3 DNA sequence: TGCGCCAGCAGCCAAGATCGACAACGGACGAACGAAAAACTGTTTTTT.

In its sample, this clonotype was seen many times. V and J are TRBV7-2 and TRBJ2-1; D gene uncertain. With 4 bases removed from V and 4 bases from J, the gap between germline ends came to 14 bases. The CDR3 runs to 15 residues. Germline values: CDR1 SGHTA, CDR2 FQGNSA. As DNA, the CDR3 is TGTGCCAGCAGCTCACTCCCTAGGCAGTACAATGAGCAGTTCTTC. It specifies CASSSLPRQYNEQFF.

The genes are TRBV29-1 and TRBJ2-1; D is unclear. Trimming shortened V by 6 bases and J by 1 base, and 10 bases separated the two germline ends. The CDR3 is 13 residues long. Per germline, CDR1 SQVTM and CDR2 ANQGSEA. CDR3 residues: CSVVTPSYNEQFF. CDR3 DNA: TGCAGCGTGGTGACACCTTCCTACAATGAGCAGTTCTTC.

This clonotype was seen a handful of times. J is TRBJ2-7 and V is TRBV12-3 or TRBV12-4; TRBD2 might be the D (6 bases). With 0 bases removed from V and 4 bases from J, the gap between germline ends came to 13 bases. The CDR3 sequence is 15 residues long. The CDR3 coding sequence is TGTGCCAGCAGTTTAGCGGGACTCCTGGGGTACGAGCAGTACTTC. Translating it yields CASSLAGLLGYEQYF.

The V and J genes are TRBV13 and TRBJ1-6; unclear D gene. Germline V lookup: CDR1 PRHDT, CDR2 FYEKMQ (reference sequence). V was trimmed by 5 bases and J by 1 base, leaving 21 bases between them. CDR3 length equals 19 residues. CDR3 sequence (DNA): TGTGCCAGCAGCAACCACAGTATGGGCCCGGAATCCTATAATTCACCCCTCCACTTT. Translating it yields CASSNHSMGPESYNSPLHF.

This clonotype has a handful of counts. The chain couples TRBV6-5 to TRBJ2-7, with D possibly matching TRBD2 (6 bases). CDR1 and CDR2 from the germline V gene are MNHEY and SVGAGI. V shed 5 bases and J shed 5 bases, with 13 bases lying between them. This CDR3 is 13 amino acids long. CDR3 sequence reads: CASSPGTFNEQYF. DNA for the CDR3: TGTGCCAGCAGTCCCGGGACTTTCAACGAGCAGTACTTC.

The chain employs TRBV10-3 and TRBJ1-4; no firm D call. The CDR3 covers 15 residues. Germline V gene lookup returns CDR1 ENHRY and CDR2 SYGVKD. V lost 3 bases to trimming and J lost 4 bases, with 12 bases between them. The CDR3 DNA follows: TGTGCCATCAGTGATTATCCAACGAATAATGAAAAACTGTTTTTT. Protein sequence: CAISDYPTNNEKLFF.

The V and J genes are TRBV5-1 and TRBJ2-1; D may be TRBD1 (7 bases). The CDR3 totals 14 residues. V was shortened by 3 bases and J by 7 bases, with 14 bases between the two germline ends. Germline V gene data show CDR1 as SGHRS and CDR2 as YFSETQ. CDR3 sequence reads: CASSSDSGGNEQFF. CDR3 in DNA: TGCGCCAGCAGCTCCGACTCAGGGGGGAATGAGCAGTTCTTC.

The chain has TRBV7-2 and TRBJ1-5; 7 bases align to TRBD1. The germline V gene encodes CDR1 SGHTA and CDR2 FQGNSA. This CDR3 comprises 15 residues. Losses at the gene ends were 1 base for V and 3 bases for J; bases not matched to a gene: 3. The CDR3 sequence: CASSLGDSVNQPQHF. CDR3 sequence (DNA): TGTGCCAGCAGCTTAGGGGACAGCGTCAATCAGCCCCAGCATTTT.

This clonotype has more than one count but fewer than ten. V gene TRBV6-2 or TRBV6-3 combines with J gene TRBJ1-2, with a possible D match to TRBD1 (6 bases). V lost 8 bases, J lost 5 bases, and 18 bases lay in between. The CDR3 length is 14 residues. Germline V gives CDR1 MNHEY, CDR2 SVGEGT. CDR3: CASVTGNFGYGYTF. The CDR3, as DNA: TGTGCCAGCGTCACAGGGAATTTCGGTTATGGCTACACCTTC.

The CDR3 spells CSASSRSWGNQPQHF. The CDR3 nucleotides are TGCAGTGCTAGTTCCAGATCATGGGGCAATCAGCCCCAGCATTTT. The chain combines TRBV20-1 with TRBJ1-5; D call uncertain. The germline CDR1 and CDR2 sequences are DFQATT and SNEGSKA (reference sequence). The germline V and J ends were trimmed by 3 bases and 2 bases, with 14 bases remaining between them. This CDR3 comprises 15 residues.

The chain is built from TRBV3-1 and TRBJ2-1; D remains ambiguous. V dropped 2 bases and J dropped 13 bases, with 21 bases sitting between them. Germline V gene lookup returns CDR1 LGHDT and CDR2 YNNKEL (reference sequence). CDR3 length equals 15 residues. The CDR3 coding sequence is TGTGCCAGCAGCCAATCCCCAGTTCTCCAAGAGACCCAGTTCTTC. Translation: CASSQSPVLQETQFF.

This clonotype was picked up a small number of times. The genes are TRBV7-2 and TRBJ2-7; D may be TRBD2 (6 bases). The germline gives CDR1 SGHTA, CDR2 FQGNSA. CDR3 length: 16 amino acids. Trimming removed 1 base at V and 0 bases at J, with 13 bases between. The CDR3, as DNA: TGTGCCAGCAGCTTAGTCGGGGGACGAAGCTCCTACGAGCAGTACTTC. This encodes CASSLVGGRSSYEQYF.

A few counts support this clonotype. This chain links TRBV27 with TRBJ2-3; 7 bases align to TRBD1. CDR3 length equals 13 residues. CDR1 MNHEY and CDR2 SMNVEV come from the germline V gene (reference sequence). Germline trimming cut 6 bases from V and 3 bases from J; bases unmatched to any gene: 3. CDR3 DNA: TGTGCCAGCAGGACAGGGATTACAGATACGCAGTATTTT. It codes for CASRTGITDTQYF.

This clonotype was observed once. The J gene is TRBJ1-4, the V gene TRBV6-2 or TRBV6-3; D is undetermined. The CDR3 contains 14 residues. Germline CDR1 and CDR2: MNHEY and SVGEGT. Deletions cut 5 bases from V and 7 bases from J, with 14 bases between. The CDR3 sequence is CASSDNLGGEKLFF. In nucleotides, the CDR3 is TGTGCCAGCAGTGACAACCTGGGAGGTGAAAAACTGTTTTTT.

This chain connects TRBV7-6 to TRBJ1-1; D remains ambiguous. Germline assignment: CDR1 SGHVS and CDR2 FNYEAQ. The V end was cut by 6 bases, the J end by 5 bases, with 13 bases between. The CDR3 spans 13 residues. CDR3 protein: CASSPPGGTEAFF. In DNA, the CDR3 is TGTGCCAGCAGTCCCCCCGGTGGTACTGAAGCTTTCTTT. Full variable domain (outside the CDR3, taken from reference TRBV7-6 and TRBJ1-1): GAGVSQSPRYKVTKRGQDVALRCDPISGHVSLYWYRQALGQGPEFLTYFNYEAQQDKSGLPNDRFSAERPEGSISTLTIQRTEQRDSAMYRCASSPPGGTEAFFGQGTRLTVV.

The V gene is TRBV7-8, the J gene TRBJ1-5; TRBD1 agrees at 9 bases. Germline-derived CDR1 and CDR2 are SGHVS and FQNEAQ. V lost 5 bases to trimming and J lost 3 bases; unmatched junction nucleotides: 11. The CDR3 totals 17 residues. The CDR3 sequence is CASSPRDRDFFNQPQHF. CDR3 nucleotide sequence: TGTGCCAGCAGCCCGCGGGACAGGGACTTTTTCAATCAGCCCCAGCATTTT.

This clonotype was seen more than once but under ten times. The chain joins TRBV9 to TRBJ1-2; a weak D match, TRBD1 (6 bases). Per germline, CDR1 SGDLS and CDR2 YYNGEE. This CDR3 has 16 residues. Trimming removed 4 bases from V and 0 bases from J, with 16 bases in between. The CDR3 DNA reads TGTGCCAGCAGCCATCCTGCAGGGGAGTCTAACTATGGCTACACCTTC. It yields the protein CASSHPAGESNYGYTF.

This clonotype occurred a few times. The rearrangement uses TRBV6-6 and TRBJ1-5; D is possibly TRBD1 (6 bases). V was cut by 7 bases and J by 4 bases, with 11 bases left in between. CDR1 MNHNY and CDR2 SVGAGI come from the germline V gene (reference sequence). This CDR3 has 13 residues. The CDR3 DNA reads as TGTGCCAGCAACTCGGACAGAAATCAGCCCCAGCATTTT. Protein product: CASNSDRNQPQHF.

This clonotype was seen just once. The rearrangement joins TRBV3-1 to TRBJ1-2, with D perhaps TRBD1 (6 bases). V gave up 4 bases and J gave up 1 base, with 13 bases separating them. The CDR3 length is 15 residues. Germline CDR1 LGHDT, CDR2 YNNKEL (reference sequence). The DNA of the CDR3 is TGTGCCAGCAGCCCCCTGACAGGTTTTAACTATGGCTACACCTTC. Translating gives CASSPLTGFNYGYTF.

This clonotype was counted ten times or more. This chain links TRBV3-1 with TRBJ2-1; the D is unclear. The V end was cut by 0 bases, the J end by 4 bases, with 4 bases between. This CDR3 comprises 13 residues. Germline loops: CDR1 LGHDT, CDR2 YNNKEL (reference sequence). The CDR3 region has the DNA TGTGCCAGCAGCCAAGACAGGTACAATGAGCAGTTCTTC. This sequence encodes CASSQDRYNEQFF.

J is TRBJ2-3 and V is TRBV5-1; 7 bases are a match to TRBD1. CDR3 size: 16 residues. Germline V CDR1 and CDR2: SGHRS, YFSETQ. The V segment lost 4 bases and the J segment 5 bases; nucleotides outside the gene matches: 13. CDR3 DNA sequence: TGCGCCAGCAGCAAGGACAGGCCCACGGCGGTAGATACGCAGTATTTT. It specifies CASSKDRPTAVDTQYF. Full variable domain (remainder filled in from reference TRBV5-1 and TRBJ2-3): KAGVTQTPRYLIKTRGQQVTLSCSPISGHRSVSWYQQTPGQGLQFLFEYFSETQRNKGNFPGRFSGRQFSNSRSEMNVSTLELGDSALYLCASSKDRPTAVDTQYFGPGTRLTVL.